This T cell receptor beta chain was captured in a study of EBV T-cell therapy then PD-1 blockade in nasopharyngeal carcinoma. Produced via immunoSEQ multiplex PCR; TCRdb's table is partial and in-frame only. The sample has roughly 21,000 clones, 84% seen once. Germline V CDR1 and CDR2: SGHTA, FQGNSA. The CDR3 length is 15 residues. With 3 bases clipped from V and 0 bases from J, the junction kept 5 bases outside the gene matches. Specified treatment: AdE1-LMPpoly-expanded autologous EBV-specific T-cell therapy followed by anti-PD-1 nivolumab. About this clone itself: Its antigen is unknown.

This chain links TRBV7-2 with TRBJ2-7; 7 nucleotides align to TRBD2. The origin of this receptor is a man in his forties or fifties with nasopharyngeal carcinoma. The source was CD8+ T cells from blood, collected around day 58 from a patient whose treatment included autologous EBV-specific T cells and nivolumab. The CDR3 DNA reads TGTGCCAGCAGCTTGGGACTATCCCTCTCCTACGAGCAGTACTTC. Its protein is CASSLGLSLSYEQYF.